These T cell receptor beta chains were read from a single sample in a study of OX40 agonist ivuxolimab in advanced cancers. The assay was immunoSEQ multiplex PCR, and TCRdb's table has in-frame clones only and misses some. The sample yields fewer than 25,000 clones, approximately 86% seen once. This specimen was CD4+ or CD8+ T cells sorted from blood, taken in a trial of the OX40 agonist ivuxolimab. Receptors were obtained from an adult with an advanced solid tumor such as melanoma, head and neck, liver or kidney cancer. CDR3s include the opening cysteine and the closing phenylalanine or tryptophan.

TRBJ2-1 | TRBV29-1 | CSASSGGGEQFF
TRBJ2-5 | TRBV2 | CASSEKVRFQETQYF
TRBJ1-1 | TRBV19 | CASSIGTGRKNTEAFF
TRBJ2-7 | TRBV5-6 | CASSVAGVRSYEQYF
TRBJ1-1 | TRBV5-1 | CASSFRQGDMNTEAFF
TRBJ2-1 | TRBV29-1 | CSVFLAGGYNEQFF
TRBJ2-1 | TRBV7-9 | CASTRDSYNEQFF
TRBJ2-2 | TRBV7-9 | CASELGANTNTGELFF
TRBJ2-7 | TRBV19 | CASSFTGTGGSYEQYF
NA | TRBV4-2 | CASSQDEGTGGLEQYF
TRBJ1-2 | TRBV10-2 | CASRSEVFHGYTF
TRBJ2-5 | TRBV28 | CASTFQGWETQYF
TRBJ2-7 | TRBV9 | CASSEGTGSYEQYF
TRBJ2-3 | TRBV9 | CASSVVGEGMTDTQYF
TRBJ1-2 | TRBV10-2 | CASSESGWRTVYGYTF
TRBJ2-3 | TRBV27 | CASSLEASGSSVDTQYF
TRBJ2-3 | TRBV7-8 | CASSPVVDGTSGDTQYF
TRBJ1-2 | TRBV14 | CASSQDRPNYGYTF
TRBJ2-3 | TRBV14 | CASSQGYRDKRSTDTQYF
TRBJ2-1 | TRBV19 | CASSTRVGNEQFF
TRBJ2-7 | TRBV6-5 | CASSYSRRDLGEQYF
TRBJ2-2 | TRBV2 | CASSENSGSLGELFF
TRBJ2-7 | TRBV9 | CASSVGLAGPPSYEQYF